The rows below give T cell receptor beta chains drawn from one sample of a study of blood T cell repertoires in COVID-19. TCRdb keeps only in-frame clones here, not all; method: immunoSEQ multiplex PCR. Here the sample spans about 370,000 clones, 80% to 90% being singletons. What was sequenced was peripheral blood. The receptors were sampled from a young woman with COVID-19, enrolled during active disease. Each CDR3 is given with its conserved first and last residue. Fields, in order: clone size, J gene, V gene, D gene, CDR3 DNA, CDR3 protein. The D gene is left open where the match is weak. For some rows the clone size is stated as once, few or many, or as a class when expanded; others skip it.

NA	TRBJ2-3	TRBV21-1	NA	TGTGCCAGCAGCAACATCTTCGGGGATACGCAGTATTTT	CASSNIFGDTQYF
NA	TRBJ1-2	TRBV27	NA	TGTGCCAGCAGTTCCAGTGGAGCGAACTATGGCTACACCTTC	CASSSSGANYGYTF
NA	TRBJ1-3	TRBV28	NA	TGTGCCAGCAGTTTACATGCAGGTCCCTCTGGAAACACCATATATTTT	CASSLHAGPSGNTIYF
NA	TRBJ2-1	TRBV29-1	TRBD1	TGCAGCGTTGAAGTAGGGGACAGAGGATGGAATGAGCAGTTCTTC	CSVEVGDRGWNEQFF
NA	TRBJ2-2	TRBV4-3	TRBD2	TGCGCCAGCAGCCCTACTAGCGCGAACACCGGGGAGCTGTTTTTT	CASSPTSANTGELFF
NA	TRBJ2-3	TRBV3-1/TRBV3-2	TRBD1	TGTGCCAGCAGCCAAGATCCGCCAGGACAGGGAAACACAGATACGCAGTATTTT	CASSQDPPGQGNTDTQYF
NA	TRBJ1-2	TRBV7-8	NA	TGTGCCAGCAGCTCCCTCCTACAGGATAATGTTTATGGCTACACCTTC	CASSSLLQDNVYGYTF
NA	TRBJ2-1	TRBV3-1/TRBV3-2	NA	TGTGCCAGCAGCCAAGTTCCCTCGGTGAATGAGCAGTTCTTC	CASSQVPSVNEQFF
many	TRBJ2-1	TRBV2	NA	TGTGCCGCCAGCACGGGAGCAGGACCCTACAATGAGCAGTTCTTC	CAASTGAGPYNEQFF
NA	TRBJ2-2	TRBV5-1	TRBD2	TGCGCCAGCAGCTTGAGCGGGGCCTTGAACACCGGGGAGCTGTTTTTT	CASSLSGALNTGELFF
NA	TRBJ1-5	TRBV2	TRBD1	TGTGCCAGCAGTTCGACAGGGTCCGTACAGCCCCAGCATTTT	CASSSTGSVQPQHF
NA	TRBJ1-5	TRBV24-1	TRBD1	TGTGCCACCAGTGGTACCGGACAGGGTGTTAGCAATCAGCCCCAGCATTTT	CATSGTGQGVSNQPQHF
NA	TRBJ2-4	TRBV7-2	TRBD2	TGTGCCAGCAGCTCGGGGACTAGCGGACTTACAGACATTCAGTACTTC	CASSSGTSGLTDIQYF
NA	TRBJ1-1	TRBV27	NA	TGTGCCAGCAGTTTATGGCCCGGGGACACTGAAGCTTTCTTT	CASSLWPGDTEAFF
NA	TRBJ2-5	TRBV4-2	TRBD1	TGTGCCAGCAGCCAAGAAGGGGCAGGGGGACAAGAGACCCAGTACTTC	CASSQEGAGGQETQYF
NA	TRBJ2-7	TRBV7-2	TRBD1	TGTGCCAGCAGCTGGGACAGGGGGTCCTACGAGCAGTACTTC	CASSWDRGSYEQYF
NA	TRBJ1-2	TRBV6-5	TRBD1	TGTGCCAGCAGCTACGCAGGGGGCGATAACTATGGCTACACCTTC	CASSYAGGDNYGYTF
NA	TRBJ2-1	TRBV7-2	NA	TGTGCCAGCACTCCTGGGGGGGGCTTCTTCCTTGAGCAGTTCTTC	CASTPGGGFFLEQFF
NA	TRBJ1-5	TRBV27	NA	TGTGCCAGCAGTCCTTCATACAGAACCAATCAGCCCCAGCATTTT	CASSPSYRTNQPQHF
NA	TRBJ2-5	TRBV25-1	NA	TGTGCCAGCAGTGAATTGAGCCCGGGAGAGAATCCGTACTTC	CASSELSPGENPYF
NA	TRBJ2-1	TRBV29-1	NA	TGCAGCGTTTTCCGCGGAAATGAGCAGTTCTTC	CSVFRGNEQFF
NA	TRBJ2-3	TRBV6-5	TRBD1	TGTGCCAGCAGTTACACCACAGGGGGCACAGATACGCAGTATTTT	CASSYTTGGTDTQYF
NA	TRBJ2-3	TRBV4-3	TRBD2	TGCGCCAGCAGCCAGACTATAACAGGAGCACGGATCGGGGGGACAGATACGCAGTATTTT	CASSQTITGARIGGTDTQYF
NA	TRBJ1-1	TRBV4-2	NA	TGTGCCAGCAGCCAAGACAGAACTGAAGCTTTCTTT	CASSQDRTEAFF
NA	TRBJ1-5	TRBV28	TRBD1	TGTGCCAGCAAAGCCCAACAACTCACAGGGGTGCCCCAGCATTTT	CASKAQQLTGVPQHF
NA	TRBJ2-1	TRBV7-2	NA	TGTGCCAGCAGCTTAGATTTCGGTCGGGGATTTTTCATCAATGAGCAGTTCTTC	CASSLDFGRGFFINEQFF
NA	TRBJ2-7	TRBV12-3/TRBV12-4	NA	TGTGCCAGCAGTTTTAGGCAGGCTTACGAGCAGTACTTC	CASSFRQAYEQYF
NA	TRBJ1-5	TRBV9	NA	TGTGCCAGCAGCCCGGGGGACCGCGGGGGGTATAGCAATCAGCCCCAGCATTTT	CASSPGDRGGYSNQPQHF
NA	TRBJ2-5	TRBV27	NA	TGTGCCAGCAGTTTATTTGGCCCAGGGTTGCGAGAGACCCAGTACTTC	CASSLFGPGLRETQYF
NA	TRBJ1-2	TRBV4-2	NA	TGTGCCAGCAGCCAAGATTGGATACGTGTTCTAGCTAACTATGGCTACACCTTC	CASSQDWIRVLANYGYTF
NA	TRBJ1-5	TRBV27	NA	TGTGCCAGCAGCCTAGGTCTGAATCAGCCCCAGCATTTT	CASSLGLNQPQHF
NA	TRBJ2-1	TRBV30	TRBD2	TGTGCCTGGGTAGCGGGAAGCTCCTACAATGAGCAGTTCTTC	CAWVAGSSYNEQFF
NA	TRBJ2-3	TRBV6-5	TRBD1	TGTGCCAGCAGCTCGACAGGGGATAGCACAGATACGCAGTATTTT	CASSSTGDSTDTQYF